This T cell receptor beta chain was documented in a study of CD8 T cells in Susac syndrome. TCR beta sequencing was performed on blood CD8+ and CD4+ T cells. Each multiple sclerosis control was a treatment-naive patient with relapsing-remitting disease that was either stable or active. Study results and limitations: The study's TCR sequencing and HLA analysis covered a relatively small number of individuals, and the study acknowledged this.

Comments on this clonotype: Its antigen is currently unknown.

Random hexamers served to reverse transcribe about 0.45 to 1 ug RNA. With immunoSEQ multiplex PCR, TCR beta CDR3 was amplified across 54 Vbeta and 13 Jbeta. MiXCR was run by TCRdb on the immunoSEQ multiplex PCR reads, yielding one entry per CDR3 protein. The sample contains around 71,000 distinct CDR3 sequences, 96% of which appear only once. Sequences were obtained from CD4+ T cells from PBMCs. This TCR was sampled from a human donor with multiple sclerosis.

CDR3 loop: CAWMGLGQLETQYF. The CDR3 bases are TGTGCCTGGATGGGTCTGGGGCAGCTTGAGACCCAGTACTTC. V gene TRBV30 combines with J gene TRBJ2-5; D may be TRBD1 (5 bases). V shed 4 bases and J shed 5 bases, with 17 bases lying between them. The CDR3 is made up of 14 amino acids. Germline loops: CDR1 GTSNPN, CDR2 SVGIG (reference sequence).